A single sample is the source of the 29 T cell receptor beta chains below, sequenced in a study of blood T cell repertoires in COVID-19 (TCRdb year 2020). Libraries were built with the immunoSEQ multiplex PCR assay. TCRdb holds this immuneACCESS table with in-frame rearrangements only. Some clones are missing; in checked studies, unresolved V genes explain under half, and the rest has no known cause. This sample gives around 200,000 clones in total; 80% to 90% of them show up just once. The ten most abundant clones make up approximately 11% of the sample. The sample comprised peripheral blood. The receptor set was obtained from a human donor with active or convalescent COVID-19. The donor label of this sample is uncertain.

The chain has TRBV9 and TRBJ2-3; weak D call: TRBD2 (5 bases). V lost 4 bases and J lost 2, with 8 bases in between. The CDR3 has 13 residues. CDR1 SGDLS and CDR2 YYNGEE come from the germline V gene. The CDR3 DNA reads TGTGCCAGCAGCCAGACTAACACAGATACGCAGTATTTT. This encodes CASSQTNTDTQYF.

This chain links TRBV24-1 with TRBJ2-1; 7 nucleotides align to TRBD2. This CDR3 is 16 amino acids long. J was trimmed by 0 bases and V by 2 bases; bases with no gene match: 3. In germline, CDR1 is KGHDR, CDR2 SFDVKD. CDR3 in DNA: TGTGCCACCAGTGATTCTAGCGGAAGCTCCTACAATGAGCAGTTCTTC. This codes for CATSDSSGSSYNEQFF.

CDR3 bases: TGTGCCAGCAGCCAAGTCGTAGAGACCCAGTACTTC. This translates into CASSQVVETQYF. V gene TRBV3-1 (or the pseudogene TRBV3-2) combines with J gene TRBJ2-5; D is unresolved. The V end lost 1 base, the J end lost 4 bases, and 4 bases lay between the germline ends. The CDR3 has 12 amino acids. Germline V gene lookup returns CDR1 LGHDT and CDR2 YNNKEL (reference sequence).

The V gene is TRBV7-2, the J gene TRBJ2-7; D remains ambiguous. V was cut by 5 bases and J by 3 bases, with 8 bases left in between. CDR1 and CDR2 from the germline V gene are SGHTA and FQGNSA. The CDR3 sequence is 12 residues long. The CDR3 loop is CASSPHLYEQYF. In nucleotides, the CDR3 is TGTGCCAGCAGCCCACATCTCTACGAGCAGTACTTC.

The chain uses TRBV7-9 and TRBJ1-4; 11 positions agree with TRBD1. With 5 bases clipped from V and 6 bases from J, the junction kept 5 bases outside the gene matches. Germline assignment: CDR1 SEHNR and CDR2 FQNEAQ (reference sequence). This CDR3 region has 15 residues. Here the CDR3 reads CASSRTGGADEKLFF. Written as DNA, the CDR3 is TGTGCCAGCAGCCGGACAGGGGGCGCTGATGAAAAACTGTTTTTT.

The chain couples TRBV11-2 to TRBJ2-5; a possible D gene is TRBD2 (7 bases). The germline V and J ends were trimmed by 2 bases and 1 base, with 14 bases remaining between them. The CDR3 totals 16 residues. Germline lookup yields CDR1 SGHAT and CDR2 FQNNGV. This chain's CDR3 is CASSLYHGGPQETQYF. For the CDR3, the DNA is TGTGCCAGCAGCTTATATCACGGGGGGCCCCAAGAGACCCAGTACTTC. The full variable domain, with the rest looked up from reference TRBV11-2 and TRBJ2-5, is EAGVAQSPRYKIIEKRQSVAFWCNPISGHATLYWYQQILGQGPKLLIQFQNNGVVDDSQLPKDRFSAERLKGVDSTLKIQPAKLEDSAVYLCASSLYHGGPQETQYFGPGTRLLVL.

In its sample, this clone was seen a few times. The rearrangement uses TRBV5-1 and TRBJ2-7; 10 bases line up with TRBD2. CDR3 size: 19 residues. Germline trimming cut 0 bases from V and 2 bases from J; bases unmatched to any gene: 14. Germline values: CDR1 SGHRS, CDR2 YFSETQ. CDR3 amino acids: CASSLAKYTGTSVTYEQYF. The DNA for the CDR3 is TGCGCCAGCAGCTTGGCCAAATATACCGGGACTAGCGTAACCTACGAGCAGTACTTC.

The chain carries TRBV4-1 and TRBJ2-1; 8 nucleotides agree with TRBD1. Trimming took 4 bases from V and 6 from J; bases not matched to a gene: 8. There are 15 residues in the CDR3. Per germline, CDR1 MGHRA and CDR2 YSYEKL. As DNA, the CDR3 is TGCGCCAGCAGCCGTGGACAGGGCTCCCTCAATGAGCAGTTCTTC. Translating gives CASSRGQGSLNEQFF.

The J gene is TRBJ1-4, the V gene TRBV28; a weak D match, TRBD1 (6 bases). Trimming shortened V by 7 bases and J by 0 bases, and 15 bases separated the two germline ends. CDR1 MDHEN and CDR2 SYDVKM come from the germline V gene. The CDR3 length is 16 residues. The DNA for the CDR3 is TGTGCCAGCAATTCCCGGGACACAACAACTAATGAAAAACTGTTTTTT. Amino acid sequence: CASNSRDTTTNEKLFF. The full variable domain, with the rest looked up from reference TRBV28 and TRBJ1-4, is DVKVTQSSRYLVKRTGEKVFLECVQDMDHENMFWYRQDPGLGLRLIYFSYDVKMKEKGDIPEGYSVSREKKERFSLILESASTNQTSMYLCASNSRDTTTNEKLFFGSGTQLSVL.

This chain connects TRBV2 to TRBJ2-5, with 8 bases that match TRBD2. The V segment lost 8 bases and the J segment 3 bases; nucleotides outside the gene matches: 8. CDR3 length: 14 amino acids. Germline V gene data show CDR1 as SNHLY and CDR2 as FYNNEI. CDR3 nucleotides: TGTGCCAGCGGGGGACTAGACATCAAAGAGACCCAGTACTTC. Its translation: CASGGLDIKETQYF.

The chain uses TRBV3-1 (or the pseudogene TRBV3-2) and TRBJ2-7; D possibly corresponds to TRBD1 (5 bases). The CDR3 totals 15 residues. V lost 1 base to trimming and J lost 0 bases, with 10 bases between them. Per germline, CDR1 LGHDT and CDR2 YNNKEL (reference sequence). DNA for the CDR3: TGTGCCAGCAGCCAAGCAGGGTCGCTCTCCTACGAGCAGTACTTC. Translation gives CASSQAGSLSYEQYF.

In its sample, this clone was seen once. The chain recombines TRBV6-5 with TRBJ1-2, with 7 bases lining up with TRBD1. V dropped 7 bases and J dropped 4; count of bases not matched to a gene: 9. Germline lookup yields CDR1 MNHEY and CDR2 SVGAGI. The CDR3 covers 14 residues. CDR3 in DNA: TGTGCCAGCACCCCCGTGGGACAGCTCTATGGCTACACCTTC. Translating gives CASTPVGQLYGYTF.

The V gene is TRBV9, the J gene TRBJ2-1; D is possibly TRBD1 (5 bases). This CDR3 is built from 17 residues. Trimming took 3 bases from V and 8 from J, leaving 24 bases between them. The germline V gene encodes CDR1 SGDLS and CDR2 YYNGEE. The CDR3 DNA is TGTGCCAGCAGCGAGCCCCGACAGCCCCCATACTATGATGAGCAGTTCTTC. This encodes CASSEPRQPPYYDEQFF.

CDR3 protein: CASSTGWAYEQYF. The CDR3 nucleotides are TGTGCCAGCAGCACCGGGTGGGCCTACGAGCAGTACTTC. The V and J genes are TRBV5-6 and TRBJ2-7; D uncertain. Germline V CDR1 and CDR2: SGHDT, YYEEEE. The CDR3 runs to 13 residues. With 4 bases removed from V and 2 bases from J, the gap between germline ends came to 10 bases.

The CDR3 DNA reads as TGTGCCATCAGTGTATTGCGCGACCGGGGTGGTACCGGGGAGCTGTTTTTT. Its protein product is CAISVLRDRGGTGELFF. This rearrangement joins TRBV10-3 to TRBJ2-2; TRBD2 is a possible D gene (5 bases). V lost 4 bases, J lost 5 bases, and 20 bases lay in between. The germline CDR1 and CDR2 sequences are ENHRY and SYGVKD. CDR3 size: 17 residues.

The V and J genes are TRBV5-1 and TRBJ2-7; D remains ambiguous. With 0 bases removed from V and 1 base from J, the gap between germline ends came to 5 bases. Per germline, CDR1 SGHRS and CDR2 YFSETQ. CDR3 size: 13 residues. The CDR3 bases are TGCGCCAGCAGCTTGGATATTTCCTACGAGCAGTACTTC. Translating it yields CASSLDISYEQYF.

This clone was seen a handful of times. V gene TRBV27 combines with J gene TRBJ1-2, with a tentative D call TRBD1 (6 bases). Trimming stripped 7 bases from V and 8 bases from J, with 17 bases between. Looked up from germline, CDR1 is MNHEY and CDR2 is SMNVEV (reference sequence). The CDR3 length is 13 residues. CDR3 region: CASITGLLGGYTF. The CDR3 nucleotides are TGTGCCAGCATTACAGGGCTTTTGGGGGGCTACACCTTC.

The chain joins TRBV5-1 to TRBJ2-5, with a weak D call TRBD2 (7 bases). The V gene lost 0 bases and the J gene lost 5 bases, with 11 bases spanning the gap. This CDR3 comprises 14 residues. The germline V gene encodes CDR1 SGHRS and CDR2 YFSETQ. Written as DNA, the CDR3 is TGCGCCAGCAGCTTGGCCGGGGGGCCCGAGACCCAGTACTTC. Encoded protein: CASSLAGGPETQYF.

CDR3 nucleotide sequence: TGTGCCACCAGTGACCTCAGCGCGGGGAGAGGGAATGAGCAGTTCTTC. This translates into CATSDLSAGRGNEQFF. This chain connects TRBV24-1 to TRBJ2-1; the D gene is possibly TRBD2 (6 bases). Germline CDR1 and CDR2: KGHDR and SFDVKD. The V gene lost 4 bases and the J gene lost 7 bases, with 19 bases spanning the gap. The CDR3 is made up of 16 amino acids.

This clone was counted a single time. The V and J genes are TRBV19 and TRBJ2-4, with TRBD2 matching over 12 bases. The length of the CDR3 is 20 residues. Trimming removed 0 bases from V and 2 bases from J; junction bases left unmatched: 11. Germline V gene lookup returns CDR1 LNHDA and CDR2 SQIVND (reference sequence). The CDR3 sequence: CASSIEWPSGRARTKNIQYF. As DNA, the CDR3 is TGTGCCAGTAGTATAGAGTGGCCTAGCGGGAGGGCCAGGACCAAAAACATTCAGTACTTC. The full variable domain, in which reference TRBV19 and TRBJ2-4 provide the parts outside the CDR3, is DGGITQSPKYLFRKEGQNVTLSCEQNLNHDAMYWYRQDPGQGLRLIYYSQIVNDFQKGDIAEGYSVSREKKESFPLTVTSAQKNPTAFYLCASSIEWPSGRARTKNIQYFGAGTRLSVL.

This clone has only a few counts. The chain couples TRBV5-5 to TRBJ2-7; 10 bases map to TRBD2. J was trimmed by 4 bases and V by 6 bases; bases with no gene match: 7. The CDR3 is 14 amino acids. Germline V gives CDR1 SGHKS, CDR2 YYEKEE (reference sequence). In nucleotides, the CDR3 is TGTGCCAGCACCTATAGCGGGGGGAGGTACGAGCAGTACTTC. It encodes CASTYSGGRYEQYF.

This clone was picked up one time. V and J are TRBV6-1 and TRBJ1-4; tentative D call: TRBD1 (6 bases). Germline-derived CDR1 and CDR2 are MNHNS and SASEGT. This CDR3 is 18 amino acids long. Trimming cost V 4 bases and J 4 bases, with 22 bases left between them. In DNA form, the CDR3 reads TGTGCCAGCAGTGCCAAGGGACAAGCGATCCGAAATAATGAAAAACTGTTTTTT. Protein: CASSAKGQAIRNNEKLFF.

The J gene is TRBJ2-3, the V gene TRBV28; D not certain. The CDR3 extends over 12 amino acids. The germline V gene encodes CDR1 MDHEN and CDR2 SYDVKM. The V gene lost 6 bases and the J gene lost 4 bases, with 8 bases spanning the gap. This chain's CDR3 is CASSIAPDTQYF. DNA of the CDR3: TGTGCCAGCAGCATAGCTCCAGATACGCAGTATTTT.

The genes are TRBV7-9 and TRBJ1-5; no clear D gene. The CDR3 runs 16 residues. V was trimmed by 5 bases and J by 0 bases, leaving 14 bases between them. CDR1 and CDR2 (germline): SEHNR, FQNEAQ (reference sequence). DNA for the CDR3: TGTGCCAGCAGCCTTAGCGGAGGAGGTAGCAATCAGCCCCAGCATTTT. Translation: CASSLSGGGSNQPQHF.

The rearrangement links TRBV28 to TRBJ2-2, with 8 nucleotides matching TRBD2. The CDR3 runs to 16 residues. J was trimmed by 2 bases and V by 6 bases; bases with no gene match: 8. CDR1 and CDR2 from the germline V gene are MDHEN and SYDVKM. CDR3 sequence reads: CASRDRSGTNTGELFF. The CDR3 DNA reads TGTGCCAGCAGGGACCGTAGCGGGACCAACACCGGGGAGCTGTTTTTT.

The chain couples TRBV6-6 to TRBJ2-2, with 11 positions matching TRBD1. V gave up 8 bases and J gave up 3 bases; unmatched junction bases: 2. The CDR3 runs to 14 residues. Germline CDR1 is MNHNY and CDR2 is SVGAGI (reference sequence). Here the CDR3 DNA reads TGTGCCAGCGGGGGACAGGGGGACACCGGGGAGCTGTTTTTT. Its translation is CASGGQGDTGELFF.

This chain connects TRBV11-2 to TRBJ1-1; no firm D call. V dropped 0 bases and J dropped 3 bases, with 8 bases sitting between them. CDR3 length equals 14 residues. Germline values: CDR1 SGHAT, CDR2 FQNNGV. The chain's CDR3 is CASSLDQVYTEAFF. DNA of the CDR3: TGTGCCAGCAGCTTAGATCAGGTTTACACTGAAGCTTTCTTT.

The genes are TRBV6-5 and TRBJ2-7; 8 bases line up with TRBD2. The V gene end was trimmed by 6 bases and the J gene end by 6 bases; junction bases not matched to a gene: 7. This CDR3 has 13 residues. Germline loops: CDR1 MNHEY, CDR2 SVGAGI. Here the CDR3 DNA reads TGTGCCAGCAGCTCCCCGGGGGGGGGCGAGCAGTACTTC. Translation: CASSSPGGGEQYF.

The chain combines TRBV27 with TRBJ2-3; D remains ambiguous. This CDR3 spans 14 amino acids. V was clipped by 3 bases and J by 4 bases, with 11 bases between them. The germline gives CDR1 MNHEY, CDR2 SMNVEV (reference sequence). CDR3 sequence: CASSLWQAPDTQYF. The CDR3, as DNA: TGTGCCAGCAGTTTGTGGCAGGCCCCAGATACGCAGTATTTT.